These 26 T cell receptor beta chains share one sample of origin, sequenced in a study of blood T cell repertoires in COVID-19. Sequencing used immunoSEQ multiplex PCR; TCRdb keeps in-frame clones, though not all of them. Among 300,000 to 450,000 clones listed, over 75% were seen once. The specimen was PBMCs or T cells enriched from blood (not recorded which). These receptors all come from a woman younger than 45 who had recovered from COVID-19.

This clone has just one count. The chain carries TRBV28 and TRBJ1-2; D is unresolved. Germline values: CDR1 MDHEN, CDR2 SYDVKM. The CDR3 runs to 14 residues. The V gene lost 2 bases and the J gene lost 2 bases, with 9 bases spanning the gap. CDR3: CASSLTESNYGYTF. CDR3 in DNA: TGTGCCAGCAGTTTAACGGAGTCCAACTATGGCTACACCTTC.

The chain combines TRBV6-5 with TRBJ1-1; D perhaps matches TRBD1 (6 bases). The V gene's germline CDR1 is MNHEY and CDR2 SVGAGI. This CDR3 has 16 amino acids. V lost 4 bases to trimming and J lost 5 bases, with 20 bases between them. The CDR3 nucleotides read TGTGCCAGCAGTTCCCTTACATCGGGGGGCCGTACTGAAGCTTTCTTT. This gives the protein CASSSLTSGGRTEAFF.

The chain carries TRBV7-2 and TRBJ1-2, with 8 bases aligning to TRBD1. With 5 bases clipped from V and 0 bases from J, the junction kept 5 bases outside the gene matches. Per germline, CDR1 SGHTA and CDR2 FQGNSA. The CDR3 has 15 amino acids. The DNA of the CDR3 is TGTGCCAGCAGCGAAAGGACAGGGACTAACTATGGCTACACCTTC. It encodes CASSERTGTNYGYTF.

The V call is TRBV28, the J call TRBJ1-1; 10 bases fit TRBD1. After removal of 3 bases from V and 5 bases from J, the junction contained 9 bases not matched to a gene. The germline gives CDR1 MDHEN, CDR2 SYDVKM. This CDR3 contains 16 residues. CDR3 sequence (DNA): TGTGCCAGCAGTTTTTTGTGGGGACAGGGGATGACTGAAGCTTTCTTT. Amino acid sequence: CASSFLWGQGMTEAFF.

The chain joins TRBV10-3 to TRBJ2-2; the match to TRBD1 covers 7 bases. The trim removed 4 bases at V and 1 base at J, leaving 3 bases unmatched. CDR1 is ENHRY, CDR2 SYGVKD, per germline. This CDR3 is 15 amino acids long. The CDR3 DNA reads TGTGCCATCAGTGCTAGGACAGGGAACACCGGGGAGCTGTTTTTT. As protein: CAISARTGNTGELFF.

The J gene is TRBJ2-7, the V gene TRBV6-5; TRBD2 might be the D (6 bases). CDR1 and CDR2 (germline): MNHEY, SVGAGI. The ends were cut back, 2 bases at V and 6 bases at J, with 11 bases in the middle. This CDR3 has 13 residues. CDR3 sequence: CASSYRGTGEQYF. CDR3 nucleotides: TGTGCCAGCAGTTACCGGGGGACGGGCGAGCAGTACTTC.

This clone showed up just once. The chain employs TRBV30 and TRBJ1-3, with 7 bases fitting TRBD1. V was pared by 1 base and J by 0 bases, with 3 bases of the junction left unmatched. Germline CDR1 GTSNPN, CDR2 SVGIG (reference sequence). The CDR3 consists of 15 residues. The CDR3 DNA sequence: TGTGCCTGGAGTGGGGACAGCCTCTCTGGAAACACCATATATTTT. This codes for CAWSGDSLSGNTIYF.

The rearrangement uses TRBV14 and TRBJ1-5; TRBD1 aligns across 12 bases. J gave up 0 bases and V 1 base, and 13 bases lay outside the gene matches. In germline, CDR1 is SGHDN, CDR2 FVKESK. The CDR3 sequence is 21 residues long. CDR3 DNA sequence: TGTGCCAGCAGCCAAGTAGGGGGGACAGGGGGCGAGGGACCTAGCAATCAGCCCCAGCATTTT. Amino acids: CASSQVGGTGGEGPSNQPQHF. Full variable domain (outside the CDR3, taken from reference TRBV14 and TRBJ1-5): EAGVTQFPSHSVIEKGQTVTLRCDPISGHDNLYWYRRVMGKEIKFLLHFVKESKQDESGMPNNRFLAERTGGTYSTLKVQPAELEDSGVYFCASSQVGGTGGEGPSNQPQHFGDGTRLSIL.

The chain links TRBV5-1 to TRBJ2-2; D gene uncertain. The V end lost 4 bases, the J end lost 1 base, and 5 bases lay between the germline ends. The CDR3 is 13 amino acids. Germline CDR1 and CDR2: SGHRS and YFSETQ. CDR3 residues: CASSIRNTGELFF. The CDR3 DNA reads TGCGCCAGCAGCATCCGGAACACCGGGGAGCTGTTTTTT.

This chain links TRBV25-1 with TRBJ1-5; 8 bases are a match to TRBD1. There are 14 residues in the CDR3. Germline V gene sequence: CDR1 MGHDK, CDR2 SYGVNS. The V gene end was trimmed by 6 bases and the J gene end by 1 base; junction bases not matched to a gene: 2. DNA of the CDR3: TGTGCCAGCAGCTGGACAGGGAGCAATCAGCCCCAGCATTTT. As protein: CASSWTGSNQPQHF.

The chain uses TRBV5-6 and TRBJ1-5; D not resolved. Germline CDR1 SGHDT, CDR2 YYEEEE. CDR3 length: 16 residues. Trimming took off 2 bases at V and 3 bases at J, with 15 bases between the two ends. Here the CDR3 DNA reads TGTGCCAGCAGCTTATTTGGGGAGGAGATCAATCAGCCCCAGCATTTT. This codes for CASSLFGEEINQPQHF.

The CDR3 is CASSLQGGVGEKLFF. The DNA of the CDR3 is TGTGCCAGCAGTCTTCAAGGGGGGGTGGGTGAAAAACTGTTTTTT. The V gene is TRBV25-1, the J gene TRBJ1-4; D perhaps matches TRBD1 (6 bases). CDR1 is MGHDK and CDR2 is SYGVNS in the germline V gene. The CDR3 is 15 amino acids. V lost 5 bases and J lost 7, with 17 bases in between.

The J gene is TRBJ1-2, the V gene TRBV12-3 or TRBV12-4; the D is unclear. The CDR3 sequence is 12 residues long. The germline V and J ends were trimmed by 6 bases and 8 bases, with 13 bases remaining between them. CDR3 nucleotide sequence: TGTGCCAGCAGCACCGTAGCCGGCGGCTACACCTTC. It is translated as CASSTVAGGYTF.

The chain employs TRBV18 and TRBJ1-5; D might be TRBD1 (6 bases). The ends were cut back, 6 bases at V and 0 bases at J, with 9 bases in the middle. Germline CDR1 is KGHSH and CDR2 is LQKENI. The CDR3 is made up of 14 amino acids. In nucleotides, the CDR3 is TGTGCCAGCTCGCGACAGGATAGCAATCAGCCCCAGCATTTT. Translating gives CASSRQDSNQPQHF.

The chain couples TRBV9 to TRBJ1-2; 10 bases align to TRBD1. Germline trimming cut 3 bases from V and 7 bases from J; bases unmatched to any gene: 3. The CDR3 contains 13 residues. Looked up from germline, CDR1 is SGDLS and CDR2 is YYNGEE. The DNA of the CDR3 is TGTGCCAGCAGCGACCGGGACAGGGGTGGCTACACCTTC. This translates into CASSDRDRGGYTF.

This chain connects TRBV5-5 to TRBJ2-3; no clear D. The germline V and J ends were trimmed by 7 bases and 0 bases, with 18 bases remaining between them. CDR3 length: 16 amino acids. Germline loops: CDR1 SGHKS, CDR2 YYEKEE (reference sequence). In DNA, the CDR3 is TGTGCCAGCGCCCACAGACCCACGTTAAGCACAGATACGCAGTATTTT. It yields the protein CASAHRPTLSTDTQYF. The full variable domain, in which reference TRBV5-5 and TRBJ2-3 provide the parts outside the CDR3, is DAGVTQSPTHLIKTRGQQVTLRCSPISGHKSVSWYQQVLGQGPQFIFQYYEKEERGRGNFPDRFSARQFPNYSSELNVNALLLGDSALYLCASAHRPTLSTDTQYFGPGTRLTVL.

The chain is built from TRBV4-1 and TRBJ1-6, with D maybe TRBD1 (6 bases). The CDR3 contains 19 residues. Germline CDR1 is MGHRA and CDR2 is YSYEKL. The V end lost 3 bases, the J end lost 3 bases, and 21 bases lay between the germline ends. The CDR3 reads CASSQLPLLRTDYNSPLHF. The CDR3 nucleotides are TGCGCCAGCAGCCAGCTACCTCTTCTTCGGACAGACTATAATTCACCCCTCCACTTT.

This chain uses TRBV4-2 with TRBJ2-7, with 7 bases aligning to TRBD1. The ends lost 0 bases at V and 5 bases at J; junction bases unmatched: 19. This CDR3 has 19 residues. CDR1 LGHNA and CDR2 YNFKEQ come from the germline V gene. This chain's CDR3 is CASSQELGDSQILSHEQYF. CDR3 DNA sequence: TGTGCCAGCAGCCAAGAACTGGGGGACAGTCAAATTCTTAGTCACGAGCAGTACTTC.

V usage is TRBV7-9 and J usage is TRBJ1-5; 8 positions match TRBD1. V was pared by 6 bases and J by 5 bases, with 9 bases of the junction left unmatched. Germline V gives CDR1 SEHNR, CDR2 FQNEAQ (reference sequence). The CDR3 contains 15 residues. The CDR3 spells CASSSTGESHQPQHF. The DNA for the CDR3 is TGTGCCAGCAGTTCGACAGGGGAGAGTCATCAGCCCCAGCATTTT.

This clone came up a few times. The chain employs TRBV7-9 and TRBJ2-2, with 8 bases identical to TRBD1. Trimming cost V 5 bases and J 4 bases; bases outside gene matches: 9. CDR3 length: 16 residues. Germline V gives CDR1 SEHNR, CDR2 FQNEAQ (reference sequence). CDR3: CASSPPGGHGTGELFF. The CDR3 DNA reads TGTGCCAGCAGCCCCCCAGGGGGCCATGGCACCGGGGAGCTGTTTTTT. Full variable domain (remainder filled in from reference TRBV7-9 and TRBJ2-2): DTGVSQNPRHKITKRGQNVTFRCDPISEHNRLYWYRQTLGQGPEFLTYFQNEAQLEKSRLLSDRFSAERPKGSFSTLEIQRTEQGDSAMYLCASSPPGGHGTGELFFGEGSRLTVL.

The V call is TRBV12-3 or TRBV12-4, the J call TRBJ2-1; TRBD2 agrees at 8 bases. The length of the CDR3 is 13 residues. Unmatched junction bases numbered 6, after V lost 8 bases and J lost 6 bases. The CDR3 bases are TGTGCCAGCGGAATAGGGACTAGCAATGAGCAGTTCTTC. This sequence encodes CASGIGTSNEQFF.

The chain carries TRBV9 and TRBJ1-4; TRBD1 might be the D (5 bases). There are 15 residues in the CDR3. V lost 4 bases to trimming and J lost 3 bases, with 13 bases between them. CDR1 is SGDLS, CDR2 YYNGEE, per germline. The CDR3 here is CASSPDSGANEKLFF. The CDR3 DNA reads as TGTGCCAGCAGCCCAGACAGTGGGGCTAATGAAAAACTGTTTTTT.

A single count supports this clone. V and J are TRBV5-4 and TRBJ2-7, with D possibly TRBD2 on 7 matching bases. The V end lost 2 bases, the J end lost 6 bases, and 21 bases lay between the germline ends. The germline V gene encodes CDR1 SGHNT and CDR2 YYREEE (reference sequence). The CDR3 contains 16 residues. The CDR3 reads CASSLGDRSGVREQYF. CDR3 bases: TGTGCCAGCAGCTTAGGAGACAGGAGCGGGGTTCGCGAGCAGTACTTC.

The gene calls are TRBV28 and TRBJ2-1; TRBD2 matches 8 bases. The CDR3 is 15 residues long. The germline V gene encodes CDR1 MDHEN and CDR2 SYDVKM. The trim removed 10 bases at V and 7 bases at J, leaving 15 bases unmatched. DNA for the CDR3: TGTGCCACCCTAGACGCAGCGGGGGTGGGGAATGAGCAGTTCTTC. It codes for CATLDAAGVGNEQFF.

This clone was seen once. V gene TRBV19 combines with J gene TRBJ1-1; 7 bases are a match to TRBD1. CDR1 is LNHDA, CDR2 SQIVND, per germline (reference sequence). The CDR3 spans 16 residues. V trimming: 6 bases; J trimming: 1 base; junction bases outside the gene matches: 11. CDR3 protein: CASRVPKQGRNTEAFF. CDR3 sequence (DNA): TGTGCCAGTAGGGTCCCCAAACAGGGGCGGAACACTGAAGCTTTCTTT. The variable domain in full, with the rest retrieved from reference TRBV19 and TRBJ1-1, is DGGITQSPKYLFRKEGQNVTLSCEQNLNHDAMYWYRQDPGQGLRLIYYSQIVNDFQKGDIAEGYSVSREKKESFPLTVTSAQKNPTAFYLCASRVPKQGRNTEAFFGQGTRLTVV.

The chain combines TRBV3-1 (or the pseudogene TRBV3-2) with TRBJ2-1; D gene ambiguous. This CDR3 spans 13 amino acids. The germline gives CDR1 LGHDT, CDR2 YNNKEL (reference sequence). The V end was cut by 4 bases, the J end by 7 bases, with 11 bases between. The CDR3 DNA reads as TGTGCCAGCAGCCCGCTGGGCGAGAATGAGCAGTTCTTC. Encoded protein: CASSPLGENEQFF.